This T cell receptor (beta chain) stems from a study of blood T cell repertoires in COVID-19. In the study overall: There were acute and convalescent COVID-19 samples, and they came from the United States, Italy and Spain.

Original analysis: Quantification of nucleated cells was approximated via reference gene primer amplification. The protocol was immunoSEQ multiplex PCR, while the TCRdb copy is restricted to in-frame clones and leaves out a portion. That table is the source of V, J and clone size, and D and trimming were worked out from the DNA. This table holds 150,000 to 200,000 clones, approximately 85% found once. Germline V gene data show CDR1 as MDHEN and CDR2 as SYDVKM. The CDR3 extends over 16 amino acids. V was pared by 1 base and J by 2 bases, with 14 bases between. This receptor was obtained from a man between 60 and 70 years old with acute or convalescent COVID-19. The sample comprised peripheral blood. The chain joins TRBV28 to TRBJ1-2, with D possibly matching TRBD1 (5 bases). The CDR3 region is CASSLSGAFSNYGYTF. DNA for the CDR3: TGTGCCAGCAGTTTATCTGGGGCCTTCTCAAACTATGGCTACACCTTC.